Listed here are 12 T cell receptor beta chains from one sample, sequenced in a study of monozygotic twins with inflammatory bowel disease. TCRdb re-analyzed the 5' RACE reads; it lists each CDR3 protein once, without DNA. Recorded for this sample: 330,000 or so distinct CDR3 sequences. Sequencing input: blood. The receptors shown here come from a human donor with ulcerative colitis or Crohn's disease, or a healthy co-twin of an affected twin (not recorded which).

CDR3 in amino acids: CATSSGGTSGVNEQFF. The rearrangement links TRBV15 to TRBJ2-1; TCRdb's D gene call, TRBD2, goes unchecked for lack of DNA. Germline V gene lookup returns CDR1 LNHNV and CDR2 YYDKDF (reference sequence). The CDR3 contains 16 residues.

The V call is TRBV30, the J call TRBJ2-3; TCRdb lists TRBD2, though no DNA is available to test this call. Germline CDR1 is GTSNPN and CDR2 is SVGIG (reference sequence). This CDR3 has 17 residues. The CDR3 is CAWRIPGLAGSTDTQYF.

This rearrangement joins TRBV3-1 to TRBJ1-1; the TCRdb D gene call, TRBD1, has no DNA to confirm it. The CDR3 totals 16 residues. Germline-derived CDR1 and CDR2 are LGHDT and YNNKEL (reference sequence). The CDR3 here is CASSRKQGAWNTEAFF.

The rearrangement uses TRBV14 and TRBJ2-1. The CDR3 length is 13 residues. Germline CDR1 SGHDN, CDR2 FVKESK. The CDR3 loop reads CASSQNTYNEQFF.

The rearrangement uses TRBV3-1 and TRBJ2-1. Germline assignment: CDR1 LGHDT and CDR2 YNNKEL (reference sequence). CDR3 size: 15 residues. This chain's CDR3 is CASSQEGLYDGEQFF.

Here the CDR3 reads CATSDFGQGGAYEQYF. V gene TRBV24-1 combines with J gene TRBJ2-7; TCRdb gives TRBD1 as the D gene, but with no DNA this cannot be confirmed. Germline CDR1 and CDR2: KGHDR and SFDVKD. The CDR3 consists of 16 residues.

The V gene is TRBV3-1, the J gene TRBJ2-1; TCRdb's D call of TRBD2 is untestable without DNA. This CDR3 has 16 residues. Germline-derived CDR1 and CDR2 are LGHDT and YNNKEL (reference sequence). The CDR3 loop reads CASSQHQGAVSGGKFF.

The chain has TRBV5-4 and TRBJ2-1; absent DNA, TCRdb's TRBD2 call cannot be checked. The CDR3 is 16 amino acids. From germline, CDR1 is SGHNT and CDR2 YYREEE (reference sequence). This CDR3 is CASSRTSGGVGNEQFF.

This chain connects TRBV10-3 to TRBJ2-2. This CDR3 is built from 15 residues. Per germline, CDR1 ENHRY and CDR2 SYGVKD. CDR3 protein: CAISESTANTGELFF.

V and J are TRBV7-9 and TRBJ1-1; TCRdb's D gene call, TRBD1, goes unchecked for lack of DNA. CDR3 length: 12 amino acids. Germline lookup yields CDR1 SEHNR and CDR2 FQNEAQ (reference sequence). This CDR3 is CASSQGGAEAFF.

CDR3 loop: CASSHTVRGLYNEQFF. The chain links TRBV4-1 to TRBJ2-1; TCRdb designates TRBD1, a call that cannot be tested without DNA. Germline V gene lookup returns CDR1 MGHRA and CDR2 YSYEKL. The CDR3 spans 16 residues.

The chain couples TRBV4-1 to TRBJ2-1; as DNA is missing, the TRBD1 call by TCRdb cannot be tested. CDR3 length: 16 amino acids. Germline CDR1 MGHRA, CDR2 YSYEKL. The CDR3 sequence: CASSQLLILGGNEQFF.